This is a list of T cell receptor beta chains from one sample in a study of tumor-infiltrating lymphocytes in primary liver carcinoma. Each CDR3 protein gets one entry after TCRdb re-called the multiplex PCR reads with MiXCR. The table lists approximately 330,000 distinct CDR3 sequences, about two thirds of them singletons. The sample comprised peripheral blood. These receptors were taken from a man aged 35 to 55 with primary liver carcinoma and hepatitis B virus infection. The CDR3 runs from the conserved cysteine through the conserved F or W. A D gene is named only where the DNA matches it firmly. Clone size, where shown, is once, few, many, or a class for clones that have expanded.

-	TRBV5-4	-	TRBJ2-7	CASSRAFPTYEQYF	TGTGCCAGCAGCCGGGCTTTCCCGACCTACGAGCAGTACTTC
TRBD2	TRBV11-2	-	TRBJ2-7	CACSLTSRIVYEQYF	TGTGCCTGCAGCCTGACTAGCAGGATCGTCTACGAGCAGTACTTC
-	TRBV4-1	-	TRBJ2-2	CASSQGDNRVPGELFF	TGCGCCAGCAGCCAAGGGGACAACAGGGTTCCCGGGGAGCTGTTTTTT
TRBD2	TRBV6-2/TRBV6-3	many	TRBJ2-7	CASSYKGLAGVPYEQYF	TGTGCCAGCAGTTACAAGGGACTAGCGGGAGTCCCCTACGAGCAGTACTTC
TRBD2	TRBV6-1	many	TRBJ2-7	CASRLLAGGSRTYEQYF	TGTGCCAGCCGCCTACTAGCGGGAGGGAGTCGGACCTACGAGCAGTACTTC
-	TRBV14	-	TRBJ2-1	CASSRTIAGNEQFF	TGTGCCAGCAGCCGGACCATCGCTGGCAATGAGCAGTTCTTC
-	TRBV11-1	-	TRBJ2-3	CVRSLLGGSADTQYF	TGTGTCAGGAGCTTACTGGGTGGCAGCGCAGATACGCAGTATTTT
-	TRBV6-5	-	TRBJ2-3	CTSSYEWRTTDTQYF	TGTACCAGCAGTTACGAGTGGCGGACCACAGATACACAGTATTTT
-	TRBV30	-	TRBJ2-5	CAWRGRGVTRGKVQETQYF	TGTGCCTGGAGAGGTCGTGGGGTGACGAGGGGGAAGGTCCAAGAGACCCAGTACTTC
TRBD2	TRBV5-6	-	TRBJ2-7	CASSALLGLANSYKQYF	TGTGCCAGCAGCGCGTTGCTTGGACTAGCCAACTCCTACAAGCAGTACTTC
-	TRBV6-6	-	TRBJ2-6	CANRTSQDRNEGANVLTF	TGTGCCAACAGAACAAGCCAGGACAGAAACGAGGGGGCCAACGTCCTGACTTTC
TRBD1	TRBV11-2	-	TRBJ2-3	CASSLDPRGRGTDAQYF	TGTGCCAGCAGCTTAGATCCCAGGGGGCGCGGGACAGATGCGCAGTATTTT
-	TRBV5-5	-	TRBJ1-5	CASSLGRASGKDTQHF	TGTGCCAGCAGCTTGGGGAGGGCTAGCGGGAAAGATACGCAGCATTTT
-	TRBV5-1	few	TRBJ2-3	CASRIDGSDTQYF	TGCGCCAGCAGAATCGACGGATCAGATACGCAGTATTTT
-	TRBV5-1	-	TRBJ2-7	CASSSPGLTYEQYF	TGCGCCAGCAGCTCTCCGGGCCTTACCTACGAGCAGTACTTC
TRBD2	TRBV12-3/TRBV12-4	many	TRBJ2-1	CASSVGGLSYNEQFF	TGTGCCAGCAGTGTCGGGGGGTTATCCTACAATGAGCAGTTCTTC
TRBD2	TRBV5-4	-	TRBJ2-3	CASNPSGSSTDTQYF	TGTGCCAGCAATCCTAGCGGGTCGAGCACAGATACGCAGTATTTT
-	TRBV11-1	-	TRBJ2-7	CASSFGPSSIGYEQYF	TGTGCCAGCAGTTTCGGCCCCTCATCCATCGGCTACGAGCAGTACTTC
-	TRBV29-1	once	TRBJ2-2	CSARIMNTGELLF	TGCAGCGCTCGGATTATGAACACCGGGGAGCTGTTATTT
TRBD1	TRBV6-5	-	TRBJ2-6	CTSSFSNPGQGFGANVLTF	TGTACCAGCAGCTTTAGTAATCCGGGACAGGGATTCGGGGCCAACGTCCTGACTTTC
TRBD2	TRBV6-2/TRBV6-3	many	TRBJ2-1	CASKRLAVIYNEQFF	TGTGCGTCCAAGCGACTAGCGGTAATCTACAATGAGCAGTTCTTC
-	TRBV30	-	TRBJ2-7	CAWALVRDNYYEQYF	TGTGCCTGGGCCCTGGTCCGGGACAACTACTACGAGCAGTACTTC
-	TRBV7-9	-	TRBJ2-1	CASSTRGSTGVFF	TGTGCCAGCAGCACCAGGGGTTCCACGGGGGTGTTCTTC
-	TRBV11-1	-	TRBJ2-7	CTSSSGSSFVEQYF	TGTACCAGCAGCTCCGGATCCTCGTTTGTCGAGCAGTACTTC
TRBD1	TRBV6-6	-	TRBJ2-7	CATSQPRQGHYEQYF	TGTGCCACCAGCCAGCCCAGACAGGGGCACTACGAGCAGTACTTC
-	TRBV10-2	-	TRBJ2-3	CASCEGSSRRLDTQYF	TGCGCCAGCTGTGAAGGTTCTAGCAGGAGATTAGATACGCAGTATTTT
-	TRBV11-2	-	TRBJ2-7	CASSLGWSRDYEQYF	TGTGCCAGCAGCTTGGGGTGGTCCAGGGACTACGAGCAGTACTTC
-	TRBV11-2	-	TRBJ2-7	CASSFFVGNEQYF	TGTGCCAGCAGCTTTTTCGTAGGAAACGAGCAGTACTTC
-	TRBV5-4	-	TRBJ2-1	CASSLDKSSYNEQFF	TGTGCCAGCAGCTTGGATAAGAGCTCCTACAATGAGCAGTTCTTC
-	TRBV5-5	-	TRBJ2-7	CASSFSGANEQHF	TGTGCCAGCAGCTTTTCAGGGGCTAACGAGCAGCACTTC
-	TRBV10-3	-	TRBJ2-7	CATSEAGQGQYF	TGTGCAACCAGTGAAGCCGGGCAAGGGCAGTACTTC